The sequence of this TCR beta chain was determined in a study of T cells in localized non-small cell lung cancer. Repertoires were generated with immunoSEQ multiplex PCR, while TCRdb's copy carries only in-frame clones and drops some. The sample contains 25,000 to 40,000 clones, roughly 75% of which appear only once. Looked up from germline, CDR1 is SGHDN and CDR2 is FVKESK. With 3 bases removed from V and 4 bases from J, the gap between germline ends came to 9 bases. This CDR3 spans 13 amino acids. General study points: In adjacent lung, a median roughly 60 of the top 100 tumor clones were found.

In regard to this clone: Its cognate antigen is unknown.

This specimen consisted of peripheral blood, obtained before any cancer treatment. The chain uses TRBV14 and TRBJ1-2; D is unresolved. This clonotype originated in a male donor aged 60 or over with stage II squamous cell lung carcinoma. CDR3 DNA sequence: TGTGCCAGCAGCCAGGGCCAGCTCTATGGCTACACCTTC. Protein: CASSQGQLYGYTF.